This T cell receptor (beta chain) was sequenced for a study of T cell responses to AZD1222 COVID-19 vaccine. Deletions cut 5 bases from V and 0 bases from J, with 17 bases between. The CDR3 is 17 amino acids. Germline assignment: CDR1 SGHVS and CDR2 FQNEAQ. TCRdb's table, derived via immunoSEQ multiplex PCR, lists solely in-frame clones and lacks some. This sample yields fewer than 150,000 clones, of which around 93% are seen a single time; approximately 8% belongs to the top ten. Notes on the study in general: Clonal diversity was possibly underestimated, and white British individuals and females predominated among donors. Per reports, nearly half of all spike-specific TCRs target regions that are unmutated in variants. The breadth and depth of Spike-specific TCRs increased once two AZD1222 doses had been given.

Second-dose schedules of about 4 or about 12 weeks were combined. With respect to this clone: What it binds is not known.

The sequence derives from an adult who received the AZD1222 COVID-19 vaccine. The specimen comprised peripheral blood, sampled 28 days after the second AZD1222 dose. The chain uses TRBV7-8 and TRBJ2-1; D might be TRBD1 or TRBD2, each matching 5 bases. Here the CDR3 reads CASSPAWGSSSYNEQFF. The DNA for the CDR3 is TGTGCCAGCAGCCCCGCCTGGGGGTCCAGCTCCTACAATGAGCAGTTCTTC.